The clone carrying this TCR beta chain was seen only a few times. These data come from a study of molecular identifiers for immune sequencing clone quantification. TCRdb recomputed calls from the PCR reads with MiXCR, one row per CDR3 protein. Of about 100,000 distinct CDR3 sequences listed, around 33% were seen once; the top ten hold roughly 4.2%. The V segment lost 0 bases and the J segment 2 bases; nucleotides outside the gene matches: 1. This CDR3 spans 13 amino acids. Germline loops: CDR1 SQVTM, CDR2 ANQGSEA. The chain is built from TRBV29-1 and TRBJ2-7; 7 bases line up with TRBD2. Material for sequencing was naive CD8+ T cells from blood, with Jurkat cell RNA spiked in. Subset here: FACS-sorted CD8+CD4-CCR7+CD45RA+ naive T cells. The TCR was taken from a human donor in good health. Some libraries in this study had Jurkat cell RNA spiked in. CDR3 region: CSVEEGTTYEQYF. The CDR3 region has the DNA TGCAGCGTTGAAGAGGGGACTACCTACGAGCAGTACTTC.